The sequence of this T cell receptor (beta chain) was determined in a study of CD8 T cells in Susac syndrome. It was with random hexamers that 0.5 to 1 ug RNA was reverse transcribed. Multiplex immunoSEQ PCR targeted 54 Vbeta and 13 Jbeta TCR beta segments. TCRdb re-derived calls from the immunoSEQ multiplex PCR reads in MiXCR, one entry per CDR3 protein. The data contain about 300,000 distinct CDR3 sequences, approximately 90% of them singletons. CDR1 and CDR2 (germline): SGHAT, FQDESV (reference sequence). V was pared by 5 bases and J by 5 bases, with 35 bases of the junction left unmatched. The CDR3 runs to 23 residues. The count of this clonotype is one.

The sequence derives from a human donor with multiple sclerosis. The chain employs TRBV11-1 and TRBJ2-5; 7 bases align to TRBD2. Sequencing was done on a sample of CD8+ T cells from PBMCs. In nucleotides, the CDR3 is TGTGCCAGCAGCCGCGGCGCAAATGCAGTGTCGGCGGGAGAGTTGCTGAGGTGGGAGACCCAGTACTTC. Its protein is CASSRGANAVSAGELLRWETQYF.